Described below is a single T cell receptor (beta chain) sequence and its context. Its target is not known. These data originate in a study of shared clonotypes between healthy human individuals. In the study overall: The donor pool was made up of a couple of women and a few men aged 18 to 49.

General study findings and limits: Compared with clonotypes that all four donors shared, non-shared clonotypes had lower generation probabilities. Between several donors, naive CD4 clonotypes were shared at a level of about 5%.

CDR3 length: 16 amino acids. CDR1 is SGDLS, CDR2 YYNGEE, per germline. The V gene end was trimmed by 5 bases and the J gene end by 2 bases; junction bases not matched to a gene: 11. A deep-level run was used for the assay. Libraries were prepared by immunoSEQ multiplex PCR; TCRdb keeps only in-frame clonotypes and omits some of them. The table records roughly 2.2 million clones, roughly 92% of them present only once. This sequence was found in a man between 18 and 29 years old in good health. Some clones in this sample may be carry-over from other donors' samples. Sequences were obtained from naive CD4+ T cells from PBMCs. The subset here: CD45RA+ positively selected. The rearrangement uses TRBV9 and TRBJ2-3; 7 bases are shared with TRBD2. For the CDR3, the DNA is TGTGCCAGCAGACCTGGGGCTAGCGGATACACAGATACGCAGTATTTT. Translation gives CASRPGASGYTDTQYF.